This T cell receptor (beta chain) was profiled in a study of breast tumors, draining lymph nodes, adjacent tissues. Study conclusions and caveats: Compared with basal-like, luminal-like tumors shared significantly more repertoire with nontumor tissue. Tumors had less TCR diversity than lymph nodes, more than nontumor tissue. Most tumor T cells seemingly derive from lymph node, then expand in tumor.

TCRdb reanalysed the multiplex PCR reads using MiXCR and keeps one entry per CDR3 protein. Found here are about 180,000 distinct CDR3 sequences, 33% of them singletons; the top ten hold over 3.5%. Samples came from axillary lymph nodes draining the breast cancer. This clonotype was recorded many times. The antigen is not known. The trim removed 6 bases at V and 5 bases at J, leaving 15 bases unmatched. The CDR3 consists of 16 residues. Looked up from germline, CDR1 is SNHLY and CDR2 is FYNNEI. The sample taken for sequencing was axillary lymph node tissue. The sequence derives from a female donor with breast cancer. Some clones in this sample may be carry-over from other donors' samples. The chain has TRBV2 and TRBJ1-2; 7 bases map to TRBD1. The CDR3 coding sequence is TGTGCCAGCAGAGAAAACCCGACAGGGTCTTCGTATGGCTACACCTTC. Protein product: CASRENPTGSSYGYTF.